These 15 T cell receptor beta chains originate from one sample sequenced in a study of blood T cell repertoires in COVID-19. Some clones are missing from TCRdb's copy, which holds only in-frame ones; the method was immunoSEQ multiplex PCR. The table includes several thousand clones, about 86% detected once. Sequenced sample: peripheral blood. These receptors were collected from a human donor in a cohort sampled during active COVID-19.

The chain has TRBV6-1 and TRBJ2-3, with 9 positions matching TRBD2. CDR1 is MNHNS, CDR2 SASEGT, per germline. There are 14 residues in the CDR3. The trim removed 1 base at V and 4 bases at J, leaving 0 bases unmatched. The chain's CDR3 is CASSEGGGADTQYF. Here the CDR3 DNA reads TGTGCCAGCAGTGAAGGCGGGGGGGCAGATACGCAGTATTTT.

This clone has just one count. The CDR3 DNA sequence: TGTGCCAGCAGCCCCGTCTCCTACGAGCAGTACTTC. Translated, it gives CASSPVSYEQYF. The V gene is TRBV7-9, the J gene TRBJ2-7; D is uncertain. CDR1 SEHNR and CDR2 FQNEAQ come from the germline V gene (reference sequence). Trimming shortened V by 5 bases and J by 0 bases, and 5 bases separated the two germline ends. CDR3 length equals 12 residues. The variable domain in full, with the rest retrieved from reference TRBV7-9 and TRBJ2-7, is DTGVSQNPRHKITKRGQNVTFRCDPISEHNRLYWYRQTLGQGPEFLTYFQNEAQLEKSRLLSDRFSAERPKGSFSTLEIQRTEQGDSAMYLCASSPVSYEQYFGPGTRLTVT.

The chain recombines TRBV11-2 with TRBJ1-1; the D gene is possibly TRBD1 (6 bases). V was shortened by 1 base and J by 1 base, with 10 bases between the two germline ends. CDR3 size: 15 residues. Germline V gene data show CDR1 as SGHAT and CDR2 as FQNNGV. CDR3 in amino acids: CASSLGGLGNTEAFF. The CDR3 DNA reads TGTGCCAGCAGCTTAGGGGGGCTGGGGAACACTGAAGCTTTCTTT.

This chain connects TRBV18 to TRBJ1-4; tentative D call: TRBD1 (5 bases). Deletions cut 2 bases from V and 4 bases from J, with 11 bases between. Germline V gene lookup returns CDR1 KGHSH and CDR2 LQKENI. The length of the CDR3 is 15 residues. CDR3 coding DNA: TGTGCCAGCTCACCAACCCGACAGTATAATGAAAAACTGTTTTTT. Translation: CASSPTRQYNEKLFF.

CDR3 sequence reads: CASRGITGTQYF. CDR3 sequence (DNA): TGTGCAAGCAGAGGGATCACGGGGACCCAGTACTTC. The chain recombines TRBV19 with TRBJ2-5; the D gene is possibly TRBD2 (5 bases). Germline V CDR1 and CDR2: LNHDA, SQIVND (reference sequence). The CDR3 contains 12 residues.

The rearrangement uses TRBV6-2 or TRBV6-3 and TRBJ1-5; D perhaps matches TRBD1 (5 bases). The length of the CDR3 is 14 residues. Trimming removed 4 bases at V and 0 bases at J, with 7 bases between. Looked up from germline, CDR1 is MNHEY and CDR2 is SVGEGT. CDR3 loop: CASSWGYSNQPQHF. The CDR3 DNA reads as TGTGCCAGCAGTTGGGGCTATAGCAATCAGCCCCAGCATTTT.

The chain employs TRBV18 and TRBJ2-2; D possibly corresponds to TRBD1 (5 bases). This CDR3 region has 13 residues. With 3 bases removed from V and 7 bases from J, the gap between germline ends came to 9 bases. Germline V gene data show CDR1 as KGHSH and CDR2 as LQKENI. In DNA, the CDR3 is TGTGCCAGCTCACCGCAGGGTCTCGGGGAGCTGTTTTTT. Its protein product is CASSPQGLGELFF.

Comment on this clone: Other DNA sequences in the sample encode the same CDR3. The chain combines TRBV12-3 or TRBV12-4 with TRBJ2-7; D possibly corresponds to TRBD1 (5 bases). The CDR3 runs to 13 residues. The V end was cut by 5 bases, the J end by 1 base, with 9 bases between. Here the CDR3 DNA reads TGTGCCAGCAGTCCTGACAGTTCCTACGAGCAGTACTTC. This translates into CASSPDSSYEQYF.

The gene calls are TRBV5-8 and TRBJ2-5, with D possibly being TRBD2 (5 bases). Trimming cost V 4 bases and J 0 bases, with 13 bases left between them. The germline V gene encodes CDR1 SGHTS and CDR2 YDEGEE. This CDR3 spans 15 amino acids. This CDR3 is CASSDTGFDQETQYF. DNA for the CDR3: TGTGCCAGCAGCGATACGGGATTCGACCAAGAGACCCAGTACTTC.

The chain recombines TRBV19 with TRBJ2-1; the D is unclear. This CDR3 has 12 residues. The germline V and J ends were trimmed by 2 bases and 6 bases, with 5 bases remaining between them. Germline assignment: CDR1 LNHDA and CDR2 SQIVND (reference sequence). This CDR3 is CASSILANEQFF. The CDR3 DNA sequence: TGTGCCAGTAGTATATTAGCCAATGAGCAGTTCTTC.

The chain recombines TRBV11-2 with TRBJ2-3; a weak D match, TRBD1 (6 bases). V lost 5 bases and J 3 bases, leaving 12 bases between the germline ends. The germline V gene has CDR1 SGHAT and CDR2 FQNNGV. The CDR3 sequence is 14 residues long. CDR3 DNA sequence: TGTGCCAGCAGCCCTGCCAGGGGTACAGATACGCAGTATTTT. Protein sequence: CASSPARGTDTQYF.

This sequence joins TRBV10-3 and TRBJ2-1, with 9 bases lining up with TRBD2. The CDR3 has 13 amino acids. V dropped 2 bases and J dropped 13; count of bases not matched to a gene: 6. CDR1 and CDR2 (germline): ENHRY, SYGVKD. The CDR3 reads CAISEGSGGFQFF. CDR3 nucleotide sequence: TGTGCCATCAGTGAGGGTAGCGGGGGTTTTCAGTTCTTC.

The chain recombines TRBV28 with TRBJ1-5, with 7 positions matching TRBD1. The trim removed 6 bases at V and 3 bases at J, leaving 8 bases unmatched. This CDR3 spans 15 amino acids. Germline V gene sequence: CDR1 MDHEN, CDR2 SYDVKM. The DNA of the CDR3 is TGTGCCAGCAGGCCCGGGACAGCTTCCAATCAGCCCCAGCATTTT. Residues: CASRPGTASNQPQHF.

This chain links TRBV25-1 with TRBJ1-6; 9 nucleotides match TRBD1. Germline V lookup: CDR1 MGHDK, CDR2 SYGVNS. The CDR3 has 14 residues. Unmatched junction bases numbered 3, after V lost 6 bases and J lost 6 bases. The CDR3 nucleotides read TGTGCCAGCAGCCTGACAGGGGGTAATTCACCCCTCCACTTT. Protein sequence: CASSLTGGNSPLHF. Full variable domain (missing parts from reference TRBV25-1 and TRBJ1-6): EADIYQTPRYLVIGTGKKITLECSQTMGHDKMYWYQQDPGMELHLIHYSYGVNSTEKGDLSSESTVSRIRTEHFPLTLESARPSHTSQYLCASSLTGGNSPLHFGNGTRLTVT.

This sequence joins TRBV6-6 and TRBJ2-1; D gene uncertain. Between the trimmed V and J ends, which lost 7 bases and 4 bases, there was a span of 5 bases. There are 11 residues in the CDR3. Germline-derived CDR1 and CDR2 are MNHNY and SVGAGI (reference sequence). CDR3 residues: CASTQYNEQFF. DNA of the CDR3: TGTGCCAGCACTCAGTACAATGAGCAGTTCTTC.